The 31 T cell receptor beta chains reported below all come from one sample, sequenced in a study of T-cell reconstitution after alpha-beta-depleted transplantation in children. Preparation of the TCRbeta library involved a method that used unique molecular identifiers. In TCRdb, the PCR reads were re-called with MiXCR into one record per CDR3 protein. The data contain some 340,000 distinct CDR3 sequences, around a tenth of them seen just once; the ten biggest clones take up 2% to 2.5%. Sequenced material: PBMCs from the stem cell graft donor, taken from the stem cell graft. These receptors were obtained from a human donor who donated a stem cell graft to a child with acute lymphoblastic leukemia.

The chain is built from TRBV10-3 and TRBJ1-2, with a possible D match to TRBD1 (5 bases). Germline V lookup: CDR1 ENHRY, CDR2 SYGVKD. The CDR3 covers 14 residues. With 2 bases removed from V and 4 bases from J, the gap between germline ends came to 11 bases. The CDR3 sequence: CAISEPGVAYGYTF. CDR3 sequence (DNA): TGTGCCATCAGTGAGCCGGGGGTGGCCTATGGCTACACCTTC.

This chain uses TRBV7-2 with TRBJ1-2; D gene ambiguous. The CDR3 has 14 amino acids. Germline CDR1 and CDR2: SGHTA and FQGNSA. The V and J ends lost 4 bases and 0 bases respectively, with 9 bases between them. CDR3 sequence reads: CASSSRISNYGYTF. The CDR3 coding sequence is TGTGCCAGCAGCTCTAGAATATCTAACTATGGCTACACCTTC.

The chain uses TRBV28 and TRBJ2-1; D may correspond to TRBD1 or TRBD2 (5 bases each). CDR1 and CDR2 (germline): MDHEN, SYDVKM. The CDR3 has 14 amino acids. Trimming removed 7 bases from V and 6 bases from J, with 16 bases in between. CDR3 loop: CASIRGTLSNEQFF. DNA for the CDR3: TGTGCCAGCATCCGGGGCACCTTGAGCAATGAGCAGTTCTTC.

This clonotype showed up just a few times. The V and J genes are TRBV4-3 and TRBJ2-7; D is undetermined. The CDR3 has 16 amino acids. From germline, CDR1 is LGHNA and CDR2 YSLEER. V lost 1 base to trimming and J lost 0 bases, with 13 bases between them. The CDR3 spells CASSQVTTHSSYEQYF. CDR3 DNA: TGCGCCAGCAGCCAAGTCACGACACATAGCTCCTACGAGCAGTACTTC.

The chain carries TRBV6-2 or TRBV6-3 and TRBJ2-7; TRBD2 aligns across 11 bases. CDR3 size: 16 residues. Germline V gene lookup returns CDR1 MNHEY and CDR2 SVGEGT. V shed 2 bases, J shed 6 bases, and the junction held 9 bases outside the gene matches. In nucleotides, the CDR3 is TGTGCCAGCAGTTACGACGGTCGCACTAGCGGGAGCGAGCAGTACTTC. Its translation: CASSYDGRTSGSEQYF.

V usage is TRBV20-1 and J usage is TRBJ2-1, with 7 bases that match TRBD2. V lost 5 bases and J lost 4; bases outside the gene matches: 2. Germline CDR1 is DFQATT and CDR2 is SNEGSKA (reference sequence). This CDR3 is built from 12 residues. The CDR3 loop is CSALADYNEQFF. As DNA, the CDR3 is TGCAGTGCTCTAGCGGATTACAATGAGCAGTTCTTC.

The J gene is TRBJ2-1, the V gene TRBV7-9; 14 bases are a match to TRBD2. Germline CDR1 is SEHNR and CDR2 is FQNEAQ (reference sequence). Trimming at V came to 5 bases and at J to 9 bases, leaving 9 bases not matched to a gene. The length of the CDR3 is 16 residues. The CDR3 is CASSLVGLAGEREQFF. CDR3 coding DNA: TGTGCCAGCAGCCTAGTGGGACTAGCGGGAGAACGTGAGCAGTTCTTC.

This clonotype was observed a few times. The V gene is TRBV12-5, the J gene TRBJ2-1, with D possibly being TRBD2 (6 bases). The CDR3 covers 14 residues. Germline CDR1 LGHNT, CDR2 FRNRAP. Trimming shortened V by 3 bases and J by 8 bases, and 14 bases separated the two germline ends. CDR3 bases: TGTGCTAGTGGTTTAAGGACGGGAGCGGATGAGCAGTTCTTC. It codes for CASGLRTGADEQFF. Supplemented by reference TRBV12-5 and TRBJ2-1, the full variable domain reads DARVTQTPRHKVTEMGQEVTMRCQPILGHNTVFWYRQTMMQGLELLAYFRNRAPLDDSGMPKDRFSAEMPDATLATLKIQPSEPRDSAVYFCASGLRTGADEQFFGPGTRLTVL.

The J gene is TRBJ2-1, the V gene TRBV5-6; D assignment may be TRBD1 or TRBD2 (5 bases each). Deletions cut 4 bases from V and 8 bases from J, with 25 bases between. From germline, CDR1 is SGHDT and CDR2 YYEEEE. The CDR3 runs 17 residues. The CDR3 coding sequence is TGTGCCAGCAGCGACCCCCGAGGGCGTAACAGAGGGGATGAGCAGTTCTTC. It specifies CASSDPRGRNRGDEQFF.

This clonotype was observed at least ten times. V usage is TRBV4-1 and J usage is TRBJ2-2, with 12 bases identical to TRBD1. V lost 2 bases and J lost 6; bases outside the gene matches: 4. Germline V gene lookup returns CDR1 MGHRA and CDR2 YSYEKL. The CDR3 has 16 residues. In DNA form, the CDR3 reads TGCGCCAGCAGCCAACCGGGACAGGGGGCACCCGGGGAGCTGTTTTTT. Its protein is CASSQPGQGAPGELFF.

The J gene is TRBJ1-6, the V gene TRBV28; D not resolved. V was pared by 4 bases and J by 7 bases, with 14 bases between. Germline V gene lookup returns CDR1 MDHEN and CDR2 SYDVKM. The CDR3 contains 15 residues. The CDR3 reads CASSWPRTGNSPLHF. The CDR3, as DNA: TGTGCCAGCAGTTGGCCTAGAACGGGCAATTCACCCCTCCACTTT.

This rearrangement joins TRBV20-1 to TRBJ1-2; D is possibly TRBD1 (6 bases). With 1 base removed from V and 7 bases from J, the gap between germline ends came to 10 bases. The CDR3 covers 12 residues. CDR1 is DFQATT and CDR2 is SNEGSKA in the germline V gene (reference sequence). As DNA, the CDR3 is TGCAGTGCTAGAGGGGGGGGCTCTGGCTACACCTTC. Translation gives CSARGGGSGYTF.

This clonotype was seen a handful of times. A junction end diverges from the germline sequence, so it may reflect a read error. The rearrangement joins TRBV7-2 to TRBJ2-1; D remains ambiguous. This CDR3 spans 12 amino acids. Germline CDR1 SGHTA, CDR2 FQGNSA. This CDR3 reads CASSPDENAQFF. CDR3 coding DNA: TGTGCCAGCAGCCCCGATGAAAATGCGCAGTTCTTC.

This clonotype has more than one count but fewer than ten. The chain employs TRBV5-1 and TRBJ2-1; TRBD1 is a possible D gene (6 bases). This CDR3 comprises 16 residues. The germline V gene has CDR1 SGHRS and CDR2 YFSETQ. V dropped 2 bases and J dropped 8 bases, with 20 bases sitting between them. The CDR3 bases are TGCGCCAGCAGCTTATTAGGTAGGGGGAGTAGCGATGAGCAGTTCTTC. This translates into CASSLLGRGSSDEQFF.

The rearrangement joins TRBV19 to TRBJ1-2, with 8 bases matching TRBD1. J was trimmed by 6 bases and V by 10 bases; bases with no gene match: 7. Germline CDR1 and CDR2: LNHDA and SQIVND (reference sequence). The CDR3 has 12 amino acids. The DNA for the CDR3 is TGTGCCACACGGACAGGGCGACATGGCTACACCTTC. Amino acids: CATRTGRHGYTF.

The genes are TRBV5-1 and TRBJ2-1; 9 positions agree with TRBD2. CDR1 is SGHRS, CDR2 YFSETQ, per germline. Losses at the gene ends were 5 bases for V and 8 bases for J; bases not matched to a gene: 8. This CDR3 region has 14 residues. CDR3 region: CASRNRTSVYEQFF. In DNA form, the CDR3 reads TGCGCCAGCAGGAACAGGACTAGCGTCTATGAGCAGTTCTTC.

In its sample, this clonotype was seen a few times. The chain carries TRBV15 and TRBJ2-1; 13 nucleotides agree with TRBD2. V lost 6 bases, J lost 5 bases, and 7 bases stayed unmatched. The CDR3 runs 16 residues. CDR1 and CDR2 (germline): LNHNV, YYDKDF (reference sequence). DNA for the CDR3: TGTGCCACCAGAAGGACTAGCGGGAGATGGGACAATGAGCAGTTCTTC. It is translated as CATRRTSGRWDNEQFF.

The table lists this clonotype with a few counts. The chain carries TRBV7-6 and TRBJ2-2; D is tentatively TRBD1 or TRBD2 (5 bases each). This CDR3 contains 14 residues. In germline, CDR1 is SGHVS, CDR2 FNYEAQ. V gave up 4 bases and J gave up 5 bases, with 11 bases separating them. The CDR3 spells CASSSGRLTGELFF. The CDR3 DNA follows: TGTGCCAGCAGCTCGGGACGGTTAACCGGGGAGCTGTTTTTT.

CDR3 DNA: TGTGCCAGCAGCCAACGGTCTAGCACAGATACGCAGTATTTT. It is translated as CASSQRSSTDTQYF. The chain couples TRBV4-2 to TRBJ2-3, with unresolved D. The CDR3 is made up of 14 amino acids. CDR1 is LGHNA, CDR2 YNFKEQ, per germline. The V gene lost 2 bases and the J gene lost 0 bases, with 6 bases spanning the gap.

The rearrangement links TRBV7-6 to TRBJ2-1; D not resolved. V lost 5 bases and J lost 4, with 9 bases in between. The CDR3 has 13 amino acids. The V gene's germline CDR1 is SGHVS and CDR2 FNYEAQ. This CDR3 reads CASSPGRYNEQFF. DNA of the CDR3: TGTGCCAGCAGCCCCGGTCGTTACAATGAGCAGTTCTTC.

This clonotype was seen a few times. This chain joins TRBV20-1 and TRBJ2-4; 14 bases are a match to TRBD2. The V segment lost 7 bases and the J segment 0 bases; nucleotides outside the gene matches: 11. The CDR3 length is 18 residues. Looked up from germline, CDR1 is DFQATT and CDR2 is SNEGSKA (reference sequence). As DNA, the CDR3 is TGCAGTGTTGCTCGGACTAGCGGGAGGAGATTAGCCAAAAACATTCAGTACTTC. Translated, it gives CSVARTSGRRLAKNIQYF.

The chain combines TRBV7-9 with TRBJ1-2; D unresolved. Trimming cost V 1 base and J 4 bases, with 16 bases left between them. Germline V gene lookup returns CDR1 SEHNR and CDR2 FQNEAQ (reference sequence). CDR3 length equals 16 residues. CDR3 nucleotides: TGTGCCAGCAGCTTAGAACTGTCACGCCTATTCTATGGCTACACCTTC. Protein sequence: CASSLELSRLFYGYTF. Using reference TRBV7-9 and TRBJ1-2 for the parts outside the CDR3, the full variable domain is DTGVSQNPRHKITKRGQNVTFRCDPISEHNRLYWYRQTLGQGPEFLTYFQNEAQLEKSRLLSDRFSAERPKGSFSTLEIQRTEQGDSAMYLCASSLELSRLFYGYTFGSGTRLTVV.

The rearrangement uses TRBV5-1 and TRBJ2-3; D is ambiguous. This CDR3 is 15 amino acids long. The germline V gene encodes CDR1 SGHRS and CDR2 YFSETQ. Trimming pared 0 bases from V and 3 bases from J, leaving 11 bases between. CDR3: CASSLAMGNTDTQYF. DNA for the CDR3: TGCGCCAGCAGCTTGGCTATGGGAAATACAGATACGCAGTATTTT.

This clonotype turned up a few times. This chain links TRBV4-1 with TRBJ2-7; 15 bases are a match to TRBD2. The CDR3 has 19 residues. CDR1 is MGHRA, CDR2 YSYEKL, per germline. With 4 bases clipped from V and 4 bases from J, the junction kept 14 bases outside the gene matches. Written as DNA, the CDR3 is TGCGCCAGCAGCCGAACGGGACTAGCGGGAGGAGTAGAGGGTTACGAGCAGTACTTC. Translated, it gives CASSRTGLAGGVEGYEQYF.

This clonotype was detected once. The CDR3 sequence: CASYLSGGLNTEAFF. Written as DNA, the CDR3 is TGTGCCAGCTACCTCAGTGGGGGGCTGAACACTGAAGCTTTCTTT. The rearrangement links TRBV6-1 to TRBJ1-1; the D gene is possibly TRBD1 (6 bases). The CDR3 runs to 15 residues. Germline-derived CDR1 and CDR2 are MNHNS and SASEGT. The V end was cut by 8 bases, the J end by 0 bases, with 16 bases between.

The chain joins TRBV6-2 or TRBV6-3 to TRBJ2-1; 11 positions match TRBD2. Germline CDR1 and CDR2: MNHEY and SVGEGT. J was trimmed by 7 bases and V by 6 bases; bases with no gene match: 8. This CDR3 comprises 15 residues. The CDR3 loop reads CASSLGTSGVNEQFF. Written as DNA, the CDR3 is TGTGCCAGCAGCTTAGGGACTAGCGGCGTAAATGAGCAGTTCTTC.

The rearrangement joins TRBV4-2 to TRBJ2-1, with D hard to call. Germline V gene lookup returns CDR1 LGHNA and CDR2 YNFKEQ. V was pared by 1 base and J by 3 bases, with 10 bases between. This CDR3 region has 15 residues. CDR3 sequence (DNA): TGTGCCAGCAGCCAAGGGTATGGTAACTACAATGAGCAGTTCTTC. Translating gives CASSQGYGNYNEQFF.

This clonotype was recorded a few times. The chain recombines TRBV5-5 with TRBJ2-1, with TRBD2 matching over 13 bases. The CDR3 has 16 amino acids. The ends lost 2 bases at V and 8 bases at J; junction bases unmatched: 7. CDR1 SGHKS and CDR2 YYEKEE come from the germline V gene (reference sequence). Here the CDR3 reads CASSLTSGRVMDEQFF. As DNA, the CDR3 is TGTGCCAGCAGCTTAACTAGCGGGAGGGTTATGGATGAGCAGTTCTTC.

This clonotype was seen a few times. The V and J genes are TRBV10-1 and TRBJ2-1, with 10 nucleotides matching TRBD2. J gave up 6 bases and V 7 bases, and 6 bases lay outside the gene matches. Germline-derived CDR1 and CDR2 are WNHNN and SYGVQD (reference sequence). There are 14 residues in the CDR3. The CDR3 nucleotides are TGCGCCAGCATCCTCTGGACTAGCGGCAATGAGCAGTTCTTC. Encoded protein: CASILWTSGNEQFF.

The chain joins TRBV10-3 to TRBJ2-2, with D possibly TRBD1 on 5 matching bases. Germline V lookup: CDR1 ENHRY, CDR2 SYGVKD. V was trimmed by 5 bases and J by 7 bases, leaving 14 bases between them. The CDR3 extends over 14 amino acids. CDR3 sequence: CAISFQQDRGELFF. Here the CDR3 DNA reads TGTGCCATCAGTTTTCAACAGGACCGCGGGGAGCTGTTTTTT.

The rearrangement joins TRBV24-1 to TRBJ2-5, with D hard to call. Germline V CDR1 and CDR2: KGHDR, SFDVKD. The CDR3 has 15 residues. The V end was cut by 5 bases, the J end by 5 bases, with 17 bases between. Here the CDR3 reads CATSAYTNLGETQYF. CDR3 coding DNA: TGTGCCACCAGTGCCTACACAAACCTGGGGGAGACCCAGTACTTC.